What follows are 21 T cell receptor beta chains derived from one specimen sequenced in a study of CD4+ T cells in melanoma. TCRdb's copy holds only in-frame clones and misses some; the assay was immunoSEQ multiplex PCR. The sample yields some 12,000 clones, nearly 70% seen once. The sequencing sample was made of cells from a culture (not recorded whether cultured in vitro). These receptors were taken from a human donor with melanoma.

This clone has a handful of counts. The V call is TRBV5-1, the J call TRBJ2-7, with D possibly being TRBD1 (6 bases). Germline CDR1 and CDR2: SGHRS and YFSETQ. This CDR3 has 13 residues. Deletions cut 0 bases from V and 6 bases from J, with 10 bases between. The CDR3, as DNA: TGCGCCAGCAGCTTGGCAGGGGACCCCGAGCAGTACTTC. Translation gives CASSLAGDPEQYF.

The rearrangement links TRBV6-1 to TRBJ1-2, with 11 bases aligning to TRBD1. Per the germline V gene, CDR1 is MNHNS and CDR2 is SASEGT. With 4 bases clipped from V and 4 bases from J, the junction kept 8 bases outside the gene matches. The CDR3 length is 16 residues. The CDR3 DNA sequence: TGTGCCAGCAGTGCTCGGACAGGGGGCGCGACCTATGGCTACACCTTC. It codes for CASSARTGGATYGYTF.

This clone has a single count. Relative to the germline gene, one junction end is altered; a read error may explain this. The genes are TRBV7-9 and TRBJ2-4; D ambiguous. Germline CDR1 reads SEHNR; CDR2 reads FQNEAQ (reference sequence). The CDR3 covers 12 residues. CDR3 loop: CASSLEGGALRF. CDR3 bases: TGTGCCAGCAGCTTAGAGGGTGGTGCCCTGCGGTTC.

The chain carries TRBV7-9 and TRBJ2-2; 12 bases are a match to TRBD1. The V gene end was trimmed by 4 bases and the J gene end by 0 bases; junction bases not matched to a gene: 3. Germline CDR1 SEHNR, CDR2 FQNEAQ (reference sequence). The CDR3 consists of 17 residues. The chain's CDR3 is CASSSGTGGANTGELFF. The CDR3 DNA sequence: TGTGCCAGCAGCTCCGGGACAGGGGGCGCGAACACCGGGGAGCTGTTTTTT.

The V and J genes are TRBV5-1 and TRBJ2-5, with 7 bases lining up with TRBD2. V lost 1 base and J lost 8; bases outside the gene matches: 11. The CDR3 spans 15 residues. Looked up from germline, CDR1 is SGHRS and CDR2 is YFSETQ. The CDR3 sequence: CASSLSGGGSLTQYF. CDR3 in DNA: TGCGCCAGCAGCTTGTCGGGGGGAGGGAGTTTAACCCAGTACTTC.

The J gene is TRBJ1-3, the V gene TRBV11-2, with D maybe TRBD1 (5 bases). This CDR3 comprises 17 residues. Germline V lookup: CDR1 SGHAT, CDR2 FQNNGV. The V end lost 4 bases, the J end lost 0 bases, and 16 bases lay between the germline ends. The CDR3 coding sequence is TGTGCCAGCAGCTCACCGGGACGGCGAAGCTCTGGAAACACCATATATTTT. Amino acid sequence: CASSSPGRRSSGNTIYF.

On this clone itself: Sequence at one end of the junction differs from germline and may be a read error. The rearrangement joins TRBV6-1 to TRBJ2-7; D might be TRBD1 (5 bases). Looked up from germline, CDR1 is MNHNS and CDR2 is SASEGT. The length of the CDR3 is 12 residues. This chain's CDR3 is CAISDGGHQQYF. CDR3 nucleotide sequence: TGTGCCATCAGTGATGGCGGACACCAGCAGTACTTC.

The chain couples TRBV19 to TRBJ1-6; D remains unclear. CDR1 and CDR2 (germline): LNHDA, SQIVND (reference sequence). The CDR3 is 14 amino acids. Trimming stripped 7 bases from V and 0 bases from J, with 7 bases between. The DNA for the CDR3 is TGTGCCAGTACCGGCGACTCCTATAATTCACCCCTCCACTTT. It specifies CASTGDSYNSPLHF.

The J gene is TRBJ1-2, the V gene TRBV15, with TRBD1 identical over 7 bases. There are 15 residues in the CDR3. CDR1 LNHNV and CDR2 YYDKDF come from the germline V gene (reference sequence). V lost 3 bases, J lost 6 bases, and 10 bases stayed unmatched. CDR3 nucleotides: TGTGCCACCAGCAGGGGGACAGTAAATACCAATGGCTACACCTTC. Its translation is CATSRGTVNTNGYTF.

The genes are TRBV20-1 and TRBJ2-7; D not resolved. Germline V gene data show CDR1 as DFQATT and CDR2 as SNEGSKA (reference sequence). V gave up 6 bases and J gave up 6 bases, with 12 bases separating them. The CDR3 has 11 amino acids. The CDR3: CSAPNPPEQYF. In DNA form, the CDR3 reads TGCAGTGCACCGAATCCCCCCGAGCAGTACTTC.

The rearrangement uses TRBV2 and TRBJ2-5; tentative D call: TRBD2 (5 bases). The V and J ends lost 8 bases and 4 bases respectively, with 11 bases between them. The CDR3 totals 12 residues. Per germline, CDR1 SNHLY and CDR2 FYNNEI. The CDR3 reads CASGPGGETQYF. CDR3 DNA sequence: TGTGCCAGCGGACCCGGAGGAGAGACCCAGTACTTC.

In its sample, this clone was seen once. The chain uses TRBV2 and TRBJ2-1; tentative D call: TRBD1 (5 bases). Germline V lookup: CDR1 SNHLY, CDR2 FYNNEI. This CDR3 comprises 13 residues. Trimming left V 4 bases short and J 9 bases short, with 13 bases between. CDR3 residues: CASSVRVGVEQFF. The CDR3 DNA sequence: TGTGCCAGCAGTGTTCGGGTAGGGGTTGAGCAGTTCTTC.

This clone occurred a few times. The chain has TRBV7-3 and TRBJ2-3; D gene ambiguous. The CDR3 length is 15 residues. V was cut by 5 bases and J by 2 bases, with 14 bases left in between. CDR1 SGHTA and CDR2 FQGTGA come from the germline V gene. The CDR3: CASSPTRSATDTQYF. The CDR3 DNA is TGTGCCAGCAGCCCAACTCGGTCCGCCACAGATACGCAGTATTTT.

This clone ranks as medium-sized (0.01 to 0.1%). The gene calls are TRBV19 and TRBJ1-2; unclear D gene. Trimming left V 0 bases short and J 9 bases short, with 14 bases between. Per germline, CDR1 LNHDA and CDR2 SQIVND (reference sequence). The CDR3 covers 14 residues. The CDR3 DNA is TGTGCCAGTAGTATAGATCTCGTCTCACGACGCTACACCTTC. Protein product: CASSIDLVSRRYTF.

This rearrangement joins TRBV27 to TRBJ2-5; D might be TRBD2 (5 bases). This CDR3 is built from 16 residues. Germline-derived CDR1 and CDR2 are MNHEY and SMNVEV (reference sequence). V lost 6 bases and J lost 4, with 21 bases in between. The CDR3 reads CASSPTRRLLGETQYF. CDR3 coding DNA: TGTGCCAGCAGCCCAACGAGGAGGCTTTTGGGAGAGACCCAGTACTTC.

The chain combines TRBV30 with TRBJ2-1; 7 positions match TRBD1. The length of the CDR3 is 14 residues. After removal of 4 bases from V and 1 base from J, the junction contained 4 bases not matched to a gene. Germline V gene data show CDR1 as GTSNPN and CDR2 as SVGIG (reference sequence). This chain's CDR3 is CAWTKGASYNEQFF. The CDR3, as DNA: TGTGCCTGGACTAAGGGGGCTTCCTACAATGAGCAGTTCTTC.

The chain carries TRBV19 and TRBJ2-2; weak D call: TRBD1 (6 bases). Looked up from germline, CDR1 is LNHDA and CDR2 is SQIVND (reference sequence). V shed 8 bases and J shed 6 bases, with 7 bases lying between them. The CDR3 contains 11 residues. The CDR3 DNA reads as TGTGCCAGTTGGGGGCCCGGGGAGCTGTTTTTT. Protein sequence: CASWGPGELFF.

This chain connects TRBV2 to TRBJ1-4; a possible D gene is TRBD1 (5 bases). V shed 6 bases and J shed 5 bases, with 16 bases lying between them. This CDR3 is built from 15 residues. The V gene's germline CDR1 is SNHLY and CDR2 FYNNEI. CDR3 nucleotide sequence: TGTGCCAGCAGGGCAGGCGGGGGTAAGAATGAAAAACTGTTTTTT. This gives the protein CASRAGGGKNEKLFF.

The chain is built from TRBV5-1 and TRBJ1-3, with no clear D. Trimming pared 3 bases from V and 4 bases from J, leaving 14 bases between. This CDR3 region has 15 residues. Germline V gives CDR1 SGHRS, CDR2 YFSETQ. This CDR3 is CASSWNSGVGNTIYF. CDR3 DNA sequence: TGCGCCAGCAGCTGGAACTCAGGAGTCGGAAACACCATATATTTT.

The chain employs TRBV20-1 and TRBJ2-1; perhaps TRBD2 as D (5 bases). This CDR3 spans 11 amino acids. Trimming took off 3 bases at V and 10 bases at J, with 10 bases between the two ends. CDR1 and CDR2 (germline): DFQATT, SNEGSKA (reference sequence). As DNA, the CDR3 is TGCAGTGCTAGCGGGGTCGGGGAGCAGTTCTTC. It yields the protein CSASGVGEQFF.

This chain connects TRBV12-5 to TRBJ1-1; possible D gene TRBD1, 6 bases. CDR3 length: 14 residues. Trimming took off 1 base at V and 3 bases at J, with 9 bases between the two ends. Germline V gene data show CDR1 as LGHNT and CDR2 as FRNRAP. This CDR3 reads CASGLDRADTEAFF. The CDR3, as DNA: TGTGCTAGTGGTTTGGACAGGGCGGACACTGAAGCTTTCTTT. Using reference TRBV12-5 and TRBJ1-1 for the parts outside the CDR3, the full variable domain is DARVTQTPRHKVTEMGQEVTMRCQPILGHNTVFWYRQTMMQGLELLAYFRNRAPLDDSGMPKDRFSAEMPDATLATLKIQPSEPRDSAVYFCASGLDRADTEAFFGQGTRLTVV.